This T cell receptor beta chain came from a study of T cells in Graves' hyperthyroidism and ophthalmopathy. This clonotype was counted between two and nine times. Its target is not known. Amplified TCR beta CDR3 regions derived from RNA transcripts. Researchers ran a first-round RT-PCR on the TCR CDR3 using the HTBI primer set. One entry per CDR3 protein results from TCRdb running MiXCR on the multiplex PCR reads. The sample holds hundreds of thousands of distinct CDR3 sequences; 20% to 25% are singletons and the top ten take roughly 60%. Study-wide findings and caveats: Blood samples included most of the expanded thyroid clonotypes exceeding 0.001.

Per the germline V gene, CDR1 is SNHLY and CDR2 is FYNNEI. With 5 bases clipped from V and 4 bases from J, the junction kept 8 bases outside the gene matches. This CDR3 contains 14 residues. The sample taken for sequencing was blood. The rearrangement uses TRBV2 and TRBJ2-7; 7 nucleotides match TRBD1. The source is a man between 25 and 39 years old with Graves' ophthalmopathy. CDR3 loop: CASSQQRGPYEQYF. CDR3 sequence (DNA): TGTGCCAGCAGTCAGCAAAGGGGGCCATACGAGCAGTACTTC.